This is a list of T cell receptor beta chains from one sample in a study of blood T cell repertoires in COVID-19. The assay was immunoSEQ multiplex PCR, and TCRdb's table has in-frame clones only and misses some. The sample has about 270,000 clones; around four fifths are singletons. Sequenced: peripheral blood. These receptors were collected from a woman aged 45-60 years with active or convalescent COVID-19. CDR3s include the opening cysteine and the closing phenylalanine or tryptophan. Each record gives: clone size, D gene, V gene, J gene, CDR3 DNA, CDR3 protein. The D gene is left open where the match is weak. Only part of the rows carry a size: once, few, many, or a class if the clone is expanded.

clone size: NA; D gene: TRBD2; V gene: TRBV9; J gene: TRBJ2-3; CDR3 DNA: TGTGCCAGCAGCGCTGGCGGGACTAGTCAATTGAGTACGCAGTATTTT; CDR3 protein: CASSAGGTSQLSTQYF
clone size: NA; D gene: NA; V gene: TRBV12-3/TRBV12-4; J gene: TRBJ1-2; CDR3 DNA: TGTGCCAGCCGACCAGGGGTACCATATGGCTACACCTTC; CDR3 protein: CASRPGVPYGYTF
clone size: NA; D gene: NA; V gene: TRBV4-1; J gene: TRBJ2-1; CDR3 DNA: TGCGCCAGCTCACCCGGGACAACCTACAATGAGCAGTTCTTC; CDR3 protein: CASSPGTTYNEQFF
clone size: NA; D gene: TRBD2; V gene: TRBV4-2; J gene: TRBJ2-3; CDR3 DNA: TGTGCCAGCAGCCGATCGAGACTAGCCAAAGATGTGGATACGCAGTATTTT; CDR3 protein: CASSRSRLAKDVDTQYF
clone size: few; D gene: NA; V gene: TRBV3-1/TRBV3-2; J gene: TRBJ1-2; CDR3 DNA: TGTGCCAGCAGCCAAGATAAACAGCTGTCCTTTGGCTACACCTTC; CDR3 protein: CASSQDKQLSFGYTF
clone size: NA; D gene: NA; V gene: TRBV18; J gene: TRBJ1-2; CDR3 DNA: TGTGCCAGCTCACCACGTTCGCAGGATAACTATGGCTACACCTTC; CDR3 protein: CASSPRSQDNYGYTF
clone size: NA; D gene: TRBD1; V gene: TRBV28; J gene: TRBJ1-3; CDR3 DNA: TGTGCCAGCAGTCGGGACAGCTCTGGAAACACCATATATTTT; CDR3 protein: CASSRDSSGNTIYF
clone size: NA; D gene: NA; V gene: TRBV6-4; J gene: TRBJ2-1; CDR3 DNA: TGTGCCAGCAGTGACCGCAGGGGTAATGAGCAGTTCTTC; CDR3 protein: CASSDRRGNEQFF
clone size: NA; D gene: TRBD1; V gene: TRBV7-9; J gene: TRBJ2-2; CDR3 DNA: TGTGCCAGCAGCGCCCAGGGGGTTGACACCCACACCGGGGAGCTGTTTTTT; CDR3 protein: CASSAQGVDTHTGELFF
clone size: NA; D gene: NA; V gene: TRBV5-4; J gene: TRBJ2-7; CDR3 DNA: TGTGCCAGCAGTCGGGACACGGAGAGCTCCTACGAGCAGTACTTC; CDR3 protein: CASSRDTESSYEQYF
clone size: once; D gene: NA; V gene: TRBV5-4; J gene: TRBJ2-2; CDR3 DNA: TGTGCCAGCAGCAACCAGGGGAACACCGGGGAGCTGTTTTTT; CDR3 protein: CASSNQGNTGELFF
clone size: NA; D gene: TRBD1; V gene: TRBV27; J gene: TRBJ2-1; CDR3 DNA: TGTGCCAGCAGTCCCCTAGGGGCGACAGGGGGCTACAATGAGCAGTTCTTC; CDR3 protein: CASSPLGATGGYNEQFF
clone size: NA; D gene: NA; V gene: TRBV12-3/TRBV12-4; J gene: TRBJ1-1; CDR3 DNA: TGTGCCAGCACCCGGGCCAGGGACACTGAAGCTTTCTTT; CDR3 protein: CASTRARDTEAFF
clone size: NA; D gene: NA; V gene: TRBV27; J gene: TRBJ1-4; CDR3 DNA: TGTGCCAGCAGTCTACTACTAGGGAACGGAAAACTGTTTTTT; CDR3 protein: CASSLLLGNGKLFF
clone size: NA; D gene: NA; V gene: TRBV7-2; J gene: TRBJ2-4; CDR3 DNA: TGTGCCAGCAGCCGCACTAGCCTGGTCAAAAACATTCAGTACTTC; CDR3 protein: CASSRTSLVKNIQYF
clone size: NA; D gene: NA; V gene: TRBV24-1; J gene: TRBJ2-5; CDR3 DNA: TGTGCCACCAGTGATTTGAATGAGGGCGGCGGGCAAGAGACCCAGTACTTC; CDR3 protein: CATSDLNEGGGQETQYF
clone size: few; D gene: NA; V gene: TRBV6-5; J gene: TRBJ1-4; CDR3 DNA: TGTGCCAGCAGAGACATCCGGGGTGGTAATGAAAAACTGTTTTTT; CDR3 protein: CASRDIRGGNEKLFF
clone size: NA; D gene: NA; V gene: TRBV19; J gene: TRBJ2-2; CDR3 DNA: TGTGCCAGTAGTATCGGGAACACCGGGGAGCTGTTTTTT; CDR3 protein: CASSIGNTGELFF
clone size: NA; D gene: NA; V gene: TRBV10-3; J gene: TRBJ1-1; CDR3 DNA: TGTGCCATCAGTGGAGGAAGTAGCACTGAAGCTTTCTTT; CDR3 protein: CAISGGSSTEAFF
clone size: NA; D gene: NA; V gene: TRBV5-1; J gene: TRBJ2-1; CDR3 DNA: TGCGCCAGCAGCAGTTCCGGGACACCGTACAATGAGCAGTTCTTC; CDR3 protein: CASSSSGTPYNEQFF
clone size: NA; D gene: TRBD2; V gene: TRBV5-1; J gene: TRBJ2-2; CDR3 DNA: TGCGCCAGCAGATCCGGGACTAGGGGCACCGGGGAGCTGTTTTTT; CDR3 protein: CASRSGTRGTGELFF
clone size: few; D gene: NA; V gene: TRBV13; J gene: TRBJ1-2; CDR3 DNA: TGTGCCAGCAGCCCCCCGGGTACAGGGTCTCCTGGGTATGGCTACACCTTC; CDR3 protein: CASSPPGTGSPGYGYTF
clone size: NA; D gene: TRBD1; V gene: TRBV25-1; J gene: TRBJ2-1; CDR3 DNA: TGTGCCAGCGAACATAACTGGGACAGATACAATGAGCAGTTCTTC; CDR3 protein: CASEHNWDRYNEQFF
clone size: NA; D gene: NA; V gene: TRBV28; J gene: TRBJ1-5; CDR3 DNA: TGTGCCAGCAGTTTAGCTAGTCAGCCCCAGCATTTT; CDR3 protein: CASSLASQPQHF
clone size: NA; D gene: NA; V gene: TRBV9; J gene: TRBJ1-2; CDR3 DNA: TGTGCCAGCAGCGTAGCCGGAGTCGATGGCTACACCTTC; CDR3 protein: CASSVAGVDGYTF
clone size: NA; D gene: TRBD1; V gene: TRBV24-1; J gene: TRBJ2-3; CDR3 DNA: TGTGCCACCAGTGATACAGGGGGGACAGATACGCAGTATTTT; CDR3 protein: CATSDTGGTDTQYF
clone size: NA; D gene: NA; V gene: TRBV5-8; J gene: TRBJ2-6; CDR3 DNA: TGTGCCAGCAGCTTGTTACAGGGTCCTGGGGCCAACGTCCTGACTTTC; CDR3 protein: CASSLLQGPGANVLTF
clone size: NA; D gene: TRBD1; V gene: TRBV4-1; J gene: TRBJ1-1; CDR3 DNA: TGCGCCAGCAGCCAGACAGGGATAAACACTGAAGCTTTCTTT; CDR3 protein: CASSQTGINTEAFF
clone size: NA; D gene: TRBD1; V gene: TRBV18; J gene: TRBJ2-5; CDR3 DNA: TGTGCCAGCTCACCGGACAGGGAAGAGACCCAGTACTTC; CDR3 protein: CASSPDREETQYF
clone size: NA; D gene: TRBD1; V gene: TRBV5-1; J gene: TRBJ2-2; CDR3 DNA: TGCGCCAGCAGGGACACCGGGACAGGGGACACCGGGGAGCTGTTTTTT; CDR3 protein: CASRDTGTGDTGELFF
clone size: NA; D gene: NA; V gene: TRBV5-1; J gene: TRBJ1-5; CDR3 DNA: TGCGCCAGCAGCTTCGGGCAGGGTCAGCCCCAGCATTTT; CDR3 protein: CASSFGQGQPQHF
clone size: once; D gene: NA; V gene: TRBV7-3; J gene: TRBJ1-1; CDR3 DNA: TGTGCCAGCAGCTTACCAGGGGCCATTGAAGCTTTCTTT; CDR3 protein: CASSLPGAIEAFF
clone size: NA; D gene: NA; V gene: TRBV28; J gene: TRBJ2-1; CDR3 DNA: TGTGCCACAAGAGGGATAGCTATTTCCTACAATGAGCAGTTCTTC; CDR3 protein: CATRGIAISYNEQFF
clone size: NA; D gene: NA; V gene: TRBV27; J gene: TRBJ2-2; CDR3 DNA: TGTGCCAGCAGCCAAGGGGGACGGACCGCGAACACCGGGGAGCTGTTTTTT; CDR3 protein: CASSQGGRTANTGELFF
clone size: NA; D gene: TRBD1; V gene: TRBV4-1; J gene: TRBJ1-1; CDR3 DNA: TGCGCCAGCAGCCAAGCCTTAACCCTGACAGGGATCGCGGAAGCTTTCTTT; CDR3 protein: CASSQALTLTGIAEAFF
clone size: NA; D gene: TRBD1; V gene: TRBV7-3; J gene: TRBJ2-3; CDR3 DNA: TGTGCCAGCAGCTTACAGGGGGCAGATACGCAGTATTTT; CDR3 protein: CASSLQGADTQYF
clone size: NA; D gene: NA; V gene: TRBV20-1; J gene: TRBJ1-2; CDR3 DNA: TGCAGTGCAGGGCGGGGAGGCGACTACACCTTC; CDR3 protein: CSAGRGGDYTF
clone size: NA; D gene: NA; V gene: TRBV7-2; J gene: TRBJ1-2; CDR3 DNA: TGTGCCAGCAGCTTAGGGGGAGGGGGGCCCTATGGCTACACCTTC; CDR3 protein: CASSLGGGGPYGYTF
clone size: NA; D gene: TRBD2; V gene: TRBV5-1; J gene: TRBJ2-2; CDR3 DNA: TGCGCCAGCAGAAGCGGGGATAACACCGGGGAGCTGTTTTTT; CDR3 protein: CASRSGDNTGELFF
clone size: NA; D gene: NA; V gene: TRBV29-1; J gene: TRBJ2-3; CDR3 DNA: TGCAGCGTTGATCTAGGTATCGGATTACCAGATACGCAGTATTTT; CDR3 protein: CSVDLGIGLPDTQYF
clone size: NA; D gene: TRBD2; V gene: TRBV5-8; J gene: TRBJ2-5; CDR3 DNA: TGTGCCAGCAGCTGGGGGACTAGCGGGAGCGAGACCCAGTACTTC; CDR3 protein: CASSWGTSGSETQYF
clone size: NA; D gene: TRBD2; V gene: TRBV27; J gene: TRBJ2-3; CDR3 DNA: TGTGCCAGCAGCGCCCCCTCTAGCGGGGGTTCGAATACGCAGTATTTT; CDR3 protein: CASSAPSSGGSNTQYF
clone size: NA; D gene: TRBD1; V gene: TRBV6-1; J gene: TRBJ1-3; CDR3 DNA: TGTGCCAGCAGTGGAAGGACAGGGCGAGATGGAAACACCATATATTTT; CDR3 protein: CASSGRTGRDGNTIYF
clone size: once; D gene: NA; V gene: TRBV18; J gene: TRBJ1-5; CDR3 DNA: TGTGCCAGCTCACCCCGAGCTTCGGGAAATCAGCCCCAGCATTTT; CDR3 protein: CASSPRASGNQPQHF
clone size: NA; D gene: NA; V gene: TRBV20-1; J gene: TRBJ2-2; CDR3 DNA: TGCAGTGCTAGCTCTACCGGGGAGCTGTTTTTT; CDR3 protein: CSASSTGELFF
clone size: once; D gene: NA; V gene: TRBV30; J gene: TRBJ2-5; CDR3 DNA: TGTGCCTGGAGTCCCGCCACGGAAGAGACCCAGTACTTC; CDR3 protein: CAWSPATEETQYF
clone size: NA; D gene: NA; V gene: TRBV19; J gene: TRBJ1-5; CDR3 DNA: TGTGCCAGTAAATTGGGGGGACCCAATCAGCCCCAGCATTTT; CDR3 protein: CASKLGGPNQPQHF
clone size: NA; D gene: NA; V gene: TRBV18; J gene: TRBJ1-6; CDR3 DNA: TGTGCCAGCTCACCAGGAAGGGGCTGGAATTCACCCCTCCACTTT; CDR3 protein: CASSPGRGWNSPLHF
clone size: NA; D gene: NA; V gene: TRBV7-6; J gene: TRBJ2-1; CDR3 DNA: TGTGCCAGCAGCTCAACCCCACTAGCTCGGTATGAGCAGTTCTTC; CDR3 protein: CASSSTPLARYEQFF
clone size: NA; D gene: NA; V gene: TRBV3-1/TRBV3-2; J gene: TRBJ2-7; CDR3 DNA: TGTGCCAGCAGCCAAGAGGCAGGATACGAGCAGTACTTC; CDR3 protein: CASSQEAGYEQYF
clone size: NA; D gene: NA; V gene: TRBV28; J gene: TRBJ2-3; CDR3 DNA: TGTGCCAGCAGTTTGGAGGGAAGCACAGATACGCAGTATTTT; CDR3 protein: CASSLEGSTDTQYF
clone size: NA; D gene: NA; V gene: TRBV6-2/TRBV6-3; J gene: TRBJ2-3; CDR3 DNA: TGTGCCAGCAGTTACTCAGAGGTGACTCTAGATACGCAGTATTTT; CDR3 protein: CASSYSEVTLDTQYF
clone size: NA; D gene: NA; V gene: TRBV7-8; J gene: TRBJ2-3; CDR3 DNA: TGTGCCAGCAGCGAGGGCTACACAGATACGCAGTATTTT; CDR3 protein: CASSEGYTDTQYF
clone size: NA; D gene: TRBD1; V gene: TRBV15; J gene: TRBJ1-2; CDR3 DNA: TGTGCCACCAGCAGACCTACTACAGGGGGCGGCTACACCTTC; CDR3 protein: CATSRPTTGGGYTF
clone size: once; D gene: NA; V gene: TRBV15; J gene: TRBJ1-6; CDR3 DNA: TGTGCCACCAGCAGAGTTCGGGGAAGCTCCTATAATTCACCCCTCCACTTT; CDR3 protein: CATSRVRGSSYNSPLHF
clone size: NA; D gene: NA; V gene: TRBV21-1; J gene: TRBJ2-1; CDR3 DNA: TGTGCCAGCAGCAAAGTGGCCAGGACCTACAATGAGCAGTTCTTC; CDR3 protein: CASSKVARTYNEQFF
clone size: NA; D gene: NA; V gene: TRBV28; J gene: TRBJ2-1; CDR3 DNA: TGTGCCAGCAGTTTATCGGGTTGGGGGCGAGAGCAGTTCTTC; CDR3 protein: CASSLSGWGREQFF